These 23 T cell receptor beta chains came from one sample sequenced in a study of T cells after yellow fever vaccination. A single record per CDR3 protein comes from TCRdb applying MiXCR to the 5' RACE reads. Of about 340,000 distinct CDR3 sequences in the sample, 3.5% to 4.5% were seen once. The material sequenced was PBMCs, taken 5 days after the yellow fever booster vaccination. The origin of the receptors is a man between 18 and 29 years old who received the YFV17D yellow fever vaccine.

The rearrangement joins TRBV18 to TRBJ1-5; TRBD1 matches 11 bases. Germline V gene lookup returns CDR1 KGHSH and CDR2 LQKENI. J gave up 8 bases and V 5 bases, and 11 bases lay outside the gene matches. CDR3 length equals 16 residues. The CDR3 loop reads CASSAQGQGAGEPQHF. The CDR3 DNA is TGTGCCAGCTCAGCCCAAGGACAGGGGGCGGGAGAGCCCCAGCATTTT.

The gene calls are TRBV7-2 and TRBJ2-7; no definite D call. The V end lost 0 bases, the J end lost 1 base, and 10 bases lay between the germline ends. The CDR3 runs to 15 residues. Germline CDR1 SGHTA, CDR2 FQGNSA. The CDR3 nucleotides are TGTGCCAGCAGCTTAGCGGTAGGTCGGTCCTACGAGCAGTACTTC. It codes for CASSLAVGRSYEQYF.

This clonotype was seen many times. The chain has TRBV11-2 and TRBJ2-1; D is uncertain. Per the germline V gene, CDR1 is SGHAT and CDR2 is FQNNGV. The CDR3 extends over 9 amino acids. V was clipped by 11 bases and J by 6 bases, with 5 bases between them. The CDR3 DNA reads TGTGCCGTTGGCAATGAGCAGTTCTTC. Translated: CAVGNEQFF.

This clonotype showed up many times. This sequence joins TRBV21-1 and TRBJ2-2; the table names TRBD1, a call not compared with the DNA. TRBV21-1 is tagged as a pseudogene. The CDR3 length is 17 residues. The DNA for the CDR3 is TGTGCCAGCAGCACCTCTGGGACAGGGAACGACACCGGGGAGCTGTTTTTT. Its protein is CASSTSGTGNDTGELFF.

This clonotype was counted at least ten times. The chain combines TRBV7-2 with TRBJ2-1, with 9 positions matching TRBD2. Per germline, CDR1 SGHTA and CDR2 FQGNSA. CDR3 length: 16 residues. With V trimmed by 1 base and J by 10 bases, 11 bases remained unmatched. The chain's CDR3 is CASSLETSGPPPEQFF. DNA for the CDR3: TGTGCCAGCAGCTTAGAAACTAGCGGGCCCCCCCCGGAGCAGTTCTTC. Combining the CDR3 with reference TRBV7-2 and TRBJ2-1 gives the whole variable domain GAGVSQSPSNKVTEKGKDVELRCDPISGHTALYWYRQSLGQGLEFLIYFQGNSAPDKSGLPSDRFSAERTGGSVSTLTIQRTQQEDSAVYLCASSLETSGPPPEQFFGPGTRLTVL.

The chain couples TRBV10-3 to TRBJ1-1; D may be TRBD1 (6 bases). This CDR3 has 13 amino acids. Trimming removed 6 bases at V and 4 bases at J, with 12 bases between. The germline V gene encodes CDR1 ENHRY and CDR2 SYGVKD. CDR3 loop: CAIRPGVGTEAFF. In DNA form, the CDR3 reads TGTGCCATCAGACCAGGGGTGGGCACTGAAGCTTTCTTT.

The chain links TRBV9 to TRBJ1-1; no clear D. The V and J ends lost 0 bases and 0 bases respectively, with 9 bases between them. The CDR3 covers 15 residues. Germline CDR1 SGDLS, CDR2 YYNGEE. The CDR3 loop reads CASSVASSVNTEAFF. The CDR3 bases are TGTGCCAGCAGCGTAGCTTCCTCCGTGAACACTGAAGCTTTCTTT.

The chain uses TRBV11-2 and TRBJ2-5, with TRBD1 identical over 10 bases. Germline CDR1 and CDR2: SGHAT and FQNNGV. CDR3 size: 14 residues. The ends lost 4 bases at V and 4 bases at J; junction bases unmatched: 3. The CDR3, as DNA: TGTGCCAGCAGCTGGGGACAGGGGTTAGAGACCCAGTACTTC. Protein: CASSWGQGLETQYF.

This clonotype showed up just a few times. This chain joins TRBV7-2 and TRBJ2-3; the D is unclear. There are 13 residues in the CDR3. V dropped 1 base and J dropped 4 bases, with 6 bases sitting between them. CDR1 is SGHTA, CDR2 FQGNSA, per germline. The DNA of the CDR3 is TGTGCCAGCAGCTTAGGAGCCCCAGATACGCAGTATTTT. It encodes CASSLGAPDTQYF.

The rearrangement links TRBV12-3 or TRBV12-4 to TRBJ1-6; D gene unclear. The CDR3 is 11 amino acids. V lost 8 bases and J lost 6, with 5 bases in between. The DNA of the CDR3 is TGTGCCAGCGGCACTAATTCACCCCTCCACTTT. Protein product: CASGTNSPLHF.

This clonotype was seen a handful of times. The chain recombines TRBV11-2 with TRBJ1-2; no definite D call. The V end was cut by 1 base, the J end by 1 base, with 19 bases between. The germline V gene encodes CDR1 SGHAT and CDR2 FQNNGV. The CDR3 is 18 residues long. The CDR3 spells CASSLVARLKNFNYGYTF. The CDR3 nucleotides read TGTGCCAGCAGCTTAGTCGCGCGGTTGAAAAACTTTAACTATGGCTACACCTTC.

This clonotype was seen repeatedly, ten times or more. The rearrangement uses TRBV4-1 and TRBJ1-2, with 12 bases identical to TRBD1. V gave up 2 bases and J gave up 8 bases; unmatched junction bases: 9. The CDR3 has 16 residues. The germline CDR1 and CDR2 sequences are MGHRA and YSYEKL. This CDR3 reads CASSQQGTGGQGGYTF. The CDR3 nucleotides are TGCGCCAGCAGCCAACAAGGGACAGGGGGCCAAGGAGGCTACACCTTC.

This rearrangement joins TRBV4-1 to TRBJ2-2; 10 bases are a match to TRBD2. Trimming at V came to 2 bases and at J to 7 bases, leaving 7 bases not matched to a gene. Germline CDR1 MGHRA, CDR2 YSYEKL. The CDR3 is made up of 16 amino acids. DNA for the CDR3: TGCGCCAGCAGCCAACCCAGCGGGGGGGCTGGCGGGGAGCTGTTTTTT. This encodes CASSQPSGGAGGELFF.

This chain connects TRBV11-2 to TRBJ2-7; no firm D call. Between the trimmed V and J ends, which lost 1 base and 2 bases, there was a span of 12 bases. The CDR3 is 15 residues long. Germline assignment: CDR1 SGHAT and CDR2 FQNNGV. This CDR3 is CASSLVSGETYEQYF. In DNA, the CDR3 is TGTGCCAGCAGCTTAGTCTCTGGGGAAACCTACGAGCAGTACTTC.

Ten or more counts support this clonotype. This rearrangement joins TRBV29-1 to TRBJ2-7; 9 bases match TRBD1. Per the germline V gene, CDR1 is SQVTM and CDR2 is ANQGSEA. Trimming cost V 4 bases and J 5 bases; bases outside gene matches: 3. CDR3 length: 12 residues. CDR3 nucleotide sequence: TGCAGCGTTGGGACAGGGGAGAACGAGCAGTACGTC. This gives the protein CSVGTGENEQYV.

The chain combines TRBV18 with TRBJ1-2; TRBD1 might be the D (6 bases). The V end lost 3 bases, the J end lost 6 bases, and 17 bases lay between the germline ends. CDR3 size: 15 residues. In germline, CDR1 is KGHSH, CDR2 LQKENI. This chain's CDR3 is CASSPRTGGSDGYTF. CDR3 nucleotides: TGTGCCAGCTCACCGAGGACGGGGGGCTCGGATGGCTACACCTTC.

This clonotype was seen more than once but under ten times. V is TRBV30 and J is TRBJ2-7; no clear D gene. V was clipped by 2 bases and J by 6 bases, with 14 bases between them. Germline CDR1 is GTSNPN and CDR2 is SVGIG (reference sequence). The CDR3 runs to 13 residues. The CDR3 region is CAWSLTRLGEQYF. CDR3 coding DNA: TGTGCCTGGAGTCTCACCCGACTGGGCGAGCAGTACTTC.

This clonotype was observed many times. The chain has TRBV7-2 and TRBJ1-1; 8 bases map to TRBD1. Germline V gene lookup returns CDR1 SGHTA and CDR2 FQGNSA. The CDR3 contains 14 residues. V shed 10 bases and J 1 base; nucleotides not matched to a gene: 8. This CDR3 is CATLRTGRNTEAFF. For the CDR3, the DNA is TGTGCCACGCTTCGGACAGGGCGGAACACTGAAGCTTTCTTT.

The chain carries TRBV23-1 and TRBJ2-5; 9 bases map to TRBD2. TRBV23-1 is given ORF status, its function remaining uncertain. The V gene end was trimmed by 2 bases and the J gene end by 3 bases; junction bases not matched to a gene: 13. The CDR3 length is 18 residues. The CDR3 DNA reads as TGCGCCAGCAGTCAAGTTTACCCCGGGACTAGCTCCGAAGAGACCCAGTACTTC. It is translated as CASSQVYPGTSSEETQYF.

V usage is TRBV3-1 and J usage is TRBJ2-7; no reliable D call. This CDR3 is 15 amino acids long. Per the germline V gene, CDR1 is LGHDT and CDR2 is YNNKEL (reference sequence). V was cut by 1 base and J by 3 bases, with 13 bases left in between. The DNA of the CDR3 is TGTGCCAGCAGCCAAGGACTCCGCTTAAACTACGAGCAGTACTTC. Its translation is CASSQGLRLNYEQYF.

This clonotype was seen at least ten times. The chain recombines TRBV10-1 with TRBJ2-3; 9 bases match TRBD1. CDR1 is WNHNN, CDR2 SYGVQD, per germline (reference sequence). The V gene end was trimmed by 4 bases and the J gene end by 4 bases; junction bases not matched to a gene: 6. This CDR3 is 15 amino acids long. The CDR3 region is CASSAGTGLADTQYF. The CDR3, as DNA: TGCGCCAGCAGTGCCGGGACAGGGTTGGCAGATACGCAGTATTTT.

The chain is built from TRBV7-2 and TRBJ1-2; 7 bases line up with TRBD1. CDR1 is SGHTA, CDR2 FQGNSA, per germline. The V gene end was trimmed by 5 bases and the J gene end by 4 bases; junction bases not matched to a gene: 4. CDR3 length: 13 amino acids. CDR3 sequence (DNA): TGTGCCAGCAGCCTCGGACAGGTCTATGGCTACACCTTC. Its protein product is CASSLGQVYGYTF.

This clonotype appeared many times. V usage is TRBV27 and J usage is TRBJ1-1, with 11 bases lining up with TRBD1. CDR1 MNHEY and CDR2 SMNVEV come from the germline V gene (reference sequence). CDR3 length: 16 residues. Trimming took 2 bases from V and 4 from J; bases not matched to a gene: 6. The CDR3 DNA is TGTGCCAGCAGTTTAAAGGCCGGGACAGGGGGCACTGAAGCTTTCTTT. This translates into CASSLKAGTGGTEAFF.